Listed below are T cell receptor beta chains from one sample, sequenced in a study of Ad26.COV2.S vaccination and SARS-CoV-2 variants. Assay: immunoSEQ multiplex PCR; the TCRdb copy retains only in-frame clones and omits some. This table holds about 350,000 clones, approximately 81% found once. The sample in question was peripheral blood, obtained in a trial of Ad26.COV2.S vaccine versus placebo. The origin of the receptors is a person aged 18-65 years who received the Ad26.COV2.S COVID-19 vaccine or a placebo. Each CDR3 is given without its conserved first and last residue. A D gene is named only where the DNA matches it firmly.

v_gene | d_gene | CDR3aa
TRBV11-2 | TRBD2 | ASSLVAGGPGTDTQY
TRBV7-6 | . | ASSRAGTMSGELF
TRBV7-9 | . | ASSSTRTTNYNEQF
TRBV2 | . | ASSAGVHEY
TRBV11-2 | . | ASSLGGSPYEQY
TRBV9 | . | ASSVAGDSYNEQF
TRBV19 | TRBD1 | ASSIDRGLNQPQH
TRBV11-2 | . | ASSLSGFGYNEQF
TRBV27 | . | ASSLRDYGYT
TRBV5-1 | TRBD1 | ASSLGQGRTNEKLF
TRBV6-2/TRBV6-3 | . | ASSFTTSRNLYEQY
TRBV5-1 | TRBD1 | ASSGGQPSGANVLT
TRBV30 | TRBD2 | ASKEVSGGANRDTQY
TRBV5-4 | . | ASSLNGGKNYYEQY
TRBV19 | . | ASSAGHLSSYNEQF
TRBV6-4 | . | ASSEVGGLSTEAF
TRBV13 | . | ASSIRGQTLQETQY
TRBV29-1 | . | SVPSGTVSYEQY
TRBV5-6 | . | ASSTYGNYEQY
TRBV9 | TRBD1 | ASSVTGTEAGNTIY
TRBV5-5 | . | ASSFDLGHGELF
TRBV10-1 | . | ASSESMGLGTEAF
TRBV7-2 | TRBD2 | ASSYHISGRSVLGTQY
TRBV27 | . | ASSLLSSGANVLT
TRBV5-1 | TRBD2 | ASSSSGSPASPMGEQY
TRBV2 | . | ASSRGSTLGANVLT
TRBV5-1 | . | ASSSQGLGSPLH
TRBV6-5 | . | ASSPGYDTQY
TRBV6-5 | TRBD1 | ASSYSGQGNYEQY
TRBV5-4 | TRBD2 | ASSLRAGGPRNEQF
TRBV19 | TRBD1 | ASKQGANQPQH
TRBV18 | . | ASSPQGGGVQPQH
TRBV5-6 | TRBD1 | ASSRGTGGYNEKLF
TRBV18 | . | ASSPRGNSYEQY
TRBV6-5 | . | ASSSGFNSPLH
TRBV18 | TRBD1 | ASSPLDLGTGGTGELF
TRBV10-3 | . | ASPTLARGCYEQY
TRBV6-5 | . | ASSLRADEAF
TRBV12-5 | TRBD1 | ASGFPGTGGTDTQY
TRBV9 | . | ASSVGGGRENEQF
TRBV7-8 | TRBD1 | ASRGQGRNTGELF
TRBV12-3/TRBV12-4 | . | ASSWNRAGEQY
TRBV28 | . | ASSLFGRTDNYGYT
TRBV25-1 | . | ASSLAGSTDTQY
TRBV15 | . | ATGGRDQETQY
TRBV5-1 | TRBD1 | ASSLARTGGFANEKLF
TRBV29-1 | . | SDSYGYT
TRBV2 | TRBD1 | ASRGDRFRSLDGYT
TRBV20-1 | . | SASWYDEQF
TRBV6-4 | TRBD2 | ASSDKAGGGTDTQY
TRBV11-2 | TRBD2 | ASSLDPGRIETQY
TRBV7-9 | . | ASSLVGHSIEQY
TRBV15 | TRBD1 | ATTSRDREYNEQF
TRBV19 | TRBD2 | ASSIEGLAGGRYEQY
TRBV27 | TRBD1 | ASSRQGSNYGYT
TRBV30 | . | AWRSQLGEKLF
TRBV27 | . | ASSVRDSPYGYT
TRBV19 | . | ASSARGNYGYT
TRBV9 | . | ASSILGGGGTDTQY